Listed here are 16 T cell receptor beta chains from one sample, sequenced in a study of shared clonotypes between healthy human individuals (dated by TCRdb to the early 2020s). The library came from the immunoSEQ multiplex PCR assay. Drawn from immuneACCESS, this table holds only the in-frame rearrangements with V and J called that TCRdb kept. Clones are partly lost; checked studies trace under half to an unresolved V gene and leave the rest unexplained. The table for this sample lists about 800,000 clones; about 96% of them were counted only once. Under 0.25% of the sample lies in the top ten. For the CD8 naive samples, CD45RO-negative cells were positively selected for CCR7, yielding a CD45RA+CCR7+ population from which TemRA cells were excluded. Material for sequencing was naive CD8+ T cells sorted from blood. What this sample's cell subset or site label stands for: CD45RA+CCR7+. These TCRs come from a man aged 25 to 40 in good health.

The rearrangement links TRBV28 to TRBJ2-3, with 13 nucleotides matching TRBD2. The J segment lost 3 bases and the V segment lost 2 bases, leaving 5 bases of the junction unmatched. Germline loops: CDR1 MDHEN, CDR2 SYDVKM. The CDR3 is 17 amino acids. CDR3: CASSLIGTSGITDTQYF. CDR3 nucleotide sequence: TGTGCCAGCAGTTTAATCGGGACTAGCGGGATAACAGATACGCAGTATTTT.

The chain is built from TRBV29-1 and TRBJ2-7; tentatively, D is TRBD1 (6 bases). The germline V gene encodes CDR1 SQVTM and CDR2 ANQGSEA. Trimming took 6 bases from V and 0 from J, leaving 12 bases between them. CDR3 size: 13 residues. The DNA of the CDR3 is TGCAGCGTAACGGACAGTAGCTCCTACGAGCAGTACTTC. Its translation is CSVTDSSSYEQYF.

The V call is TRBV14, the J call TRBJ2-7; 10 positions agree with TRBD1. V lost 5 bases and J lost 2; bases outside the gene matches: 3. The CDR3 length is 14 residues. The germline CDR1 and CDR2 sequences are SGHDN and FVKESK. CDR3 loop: CASSRQGAPYEQYF. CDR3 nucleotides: TGTGCCAGCAGCAGACAGGGGGCCCCCTACGAGCAGTACTTC.

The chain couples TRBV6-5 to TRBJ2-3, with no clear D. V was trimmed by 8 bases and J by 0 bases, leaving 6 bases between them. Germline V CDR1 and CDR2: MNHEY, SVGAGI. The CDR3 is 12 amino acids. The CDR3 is CASGPSTDTQYF. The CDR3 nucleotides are TGTGCCAGCGGGCCTAGCACAGATACGCAGTATTTT.

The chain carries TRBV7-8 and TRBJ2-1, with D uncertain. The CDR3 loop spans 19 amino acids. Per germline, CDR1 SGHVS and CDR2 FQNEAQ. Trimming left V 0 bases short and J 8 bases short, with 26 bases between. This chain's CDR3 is CASSLARVRAQSVTHEQFF. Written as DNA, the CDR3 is TGTGCCAGCAGCTTAGCCCGGGTCCGGGCCCAATCCGTAACCCATGAGCAGTTCTTC.

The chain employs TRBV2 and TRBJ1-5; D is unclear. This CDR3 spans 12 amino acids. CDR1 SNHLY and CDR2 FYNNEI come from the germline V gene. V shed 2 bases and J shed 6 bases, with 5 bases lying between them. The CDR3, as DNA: TGTGCCAGCAGTGAATTTAGTCAGCCCCAGCATTTT. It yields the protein CASSEFSQPQHF.

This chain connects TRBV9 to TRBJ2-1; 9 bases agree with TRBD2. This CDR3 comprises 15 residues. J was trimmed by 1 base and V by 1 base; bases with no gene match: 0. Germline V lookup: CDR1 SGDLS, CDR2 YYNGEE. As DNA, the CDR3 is TGTGCCAGCAGCGTAAGCGGGAGGTCCTACAATGAGCAGTTCTTC. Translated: CASSVSGRSYNEQFF.

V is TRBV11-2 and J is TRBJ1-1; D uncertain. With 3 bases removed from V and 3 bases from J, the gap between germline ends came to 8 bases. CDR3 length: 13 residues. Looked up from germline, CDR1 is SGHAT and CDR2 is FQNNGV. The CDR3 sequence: CASSLAGYTEAFF. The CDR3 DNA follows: TGTGCCAGCAGCTTGGCAGGCTACACTGAAGCTTTCTTT. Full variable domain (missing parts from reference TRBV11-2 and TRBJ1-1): EAGVAQSPRYKIIEKRQSVAFWCNPISGHATLYWYQQILGQGPKLLIQFQNNGVVDDSQLPKDRFSAERLKGVDSTLKIQPAKLEDSAVYLCASSLAGYTEAFFGQGTRLTVV.

As DNA, the CDR3 is TGCAGCGTATCCGGGACTAGCCGACCTCGAAGCACCGGGGAGCTGTTTTTT. Translating gives CSVSGTSRPRSTGELFF. The V call is TRBV29-1, the J call TRBJ2-2, with TRBD2 matching 9 bases. Germline-derived CDR1 and CDR2 are SQVTM and ANQGSEA. The CDR3 runs 17 residues. V was clipped by 6 bases and J by 4 bases; unmatched bases: 15.

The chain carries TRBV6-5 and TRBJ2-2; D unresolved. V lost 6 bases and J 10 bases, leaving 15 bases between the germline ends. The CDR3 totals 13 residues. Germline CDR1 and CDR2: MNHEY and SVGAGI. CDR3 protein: CASSPWVKEELFF. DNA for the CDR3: TGTGCCAGCAGCCCATGGGTCAAGGAGGAGCTGTTTTTT.

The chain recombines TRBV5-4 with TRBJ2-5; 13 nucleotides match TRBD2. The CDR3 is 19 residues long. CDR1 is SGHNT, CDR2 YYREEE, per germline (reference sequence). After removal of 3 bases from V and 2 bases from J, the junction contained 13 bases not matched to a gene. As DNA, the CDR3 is TGTGCCAGCAGCTCACTCGGGCAGACTAGCGGGAGGTTGCAAGAGACCCAGTACTTC. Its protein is CASSSLGQTSGRLQETQYF.

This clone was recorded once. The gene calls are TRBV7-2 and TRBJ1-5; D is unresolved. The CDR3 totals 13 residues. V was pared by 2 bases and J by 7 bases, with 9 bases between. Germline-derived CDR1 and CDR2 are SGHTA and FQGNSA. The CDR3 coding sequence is TGTGCCAGCAGCTTAAACAGTAAGCAGCCCCAGCATTTT. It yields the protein CASSLNSKQPQHF.

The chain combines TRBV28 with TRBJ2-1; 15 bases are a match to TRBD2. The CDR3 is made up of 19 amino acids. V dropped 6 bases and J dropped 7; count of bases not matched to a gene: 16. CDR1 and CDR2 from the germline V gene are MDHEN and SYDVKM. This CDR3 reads CASRVTGTSGRWRGNEQFF. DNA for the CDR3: TGTGCCAGCAGAGTTACGGGGACTAGCGGGAGGTGGAGAGGGAATGAGCAGTTCTTC.

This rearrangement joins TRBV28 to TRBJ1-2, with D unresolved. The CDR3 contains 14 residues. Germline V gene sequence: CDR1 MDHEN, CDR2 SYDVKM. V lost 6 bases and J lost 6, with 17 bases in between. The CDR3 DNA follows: TGTGCCAGCAGGCCTCTGTTTCTCCCTGATGGCTACACCTTC. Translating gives CASRPLFLPDGYTF.

CDR3 in amino acids: CASSLWGSLDTGELFF. CDR3 in DNA: TGTGCCAGCAGCCTGTGGGGGAGCCTTGACACCGGGGAGCTGTTTTTT. The rearrangement uses TRBV14 and TRBJ2-2; D may correspond to TRBD1 or TRBD2 (5 bases each). The CDR3 covers 16 residues. V lost 4 bases and J 3 bases, leaving 15 bases between the germline ends. In germline, CDR1 is SGHDN, CDR2 FVKESK.

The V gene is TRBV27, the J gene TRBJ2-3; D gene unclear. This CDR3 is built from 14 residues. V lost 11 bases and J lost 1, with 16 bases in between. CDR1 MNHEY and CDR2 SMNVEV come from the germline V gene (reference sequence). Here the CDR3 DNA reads TGTGCCGTAATCGGTCGTGGCGGCACAGATACGCAGTATTTT. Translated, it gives CAVIGRGGTDTQYF.